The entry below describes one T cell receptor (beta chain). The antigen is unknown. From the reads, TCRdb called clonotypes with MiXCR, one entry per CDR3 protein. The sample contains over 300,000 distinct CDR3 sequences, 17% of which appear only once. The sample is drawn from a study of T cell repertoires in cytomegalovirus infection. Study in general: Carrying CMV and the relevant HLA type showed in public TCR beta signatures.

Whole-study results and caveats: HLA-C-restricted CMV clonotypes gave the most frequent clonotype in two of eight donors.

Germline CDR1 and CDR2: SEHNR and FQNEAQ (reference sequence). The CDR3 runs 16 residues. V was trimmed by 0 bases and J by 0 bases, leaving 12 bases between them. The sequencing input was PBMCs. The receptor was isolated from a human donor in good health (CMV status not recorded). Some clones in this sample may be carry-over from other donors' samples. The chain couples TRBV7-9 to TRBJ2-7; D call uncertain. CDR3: CASSLAGGRYSYEQYF. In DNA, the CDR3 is TGTGCCAGCAGCTTAGCGGGCGGACGTTACTCCTACGAGCAGTACTTC.